This TCR beta chain was captured by sequencing in a study of glioma-infiltrating T cells. This clonotype was recorded a few times. Its specificity is unknown. The iRepertoire nested amplicon-rescue multiplex PCR amplified TCR alpha and beta CDR3s from RNA. Tissue mRNA or PBMC total RNA, about 90-400 ng, went into one-step reverse transcription and amplification. TCRdb reprocessed the multiplex PCR reads via MiXCR and lists one record per CDR3 protein. The table shows 100,000 to 150,000 distinct CDR3 sequences, with under 25% occurring only once. Study observations and caveats: Only very few CDR3 sequences appeared in both tissue and blood. Non-neoplastic patients had below-expected tissue-blood divergence, while all gliomas exceeded expectation.

Germline assignment: CDR1 SEHNR and CDR2 FQNEAQ (reference sequence). Trimming cost V 1 base and J 3 bases, with 13 bases left between them. The CDR3 sequence is 16 residues long. The chain has TRBV7-9 and TRBJ1-5; no reliable D call. The receptor comes from a human donor with low-grade glioma or glioblastoma, undergoing nonglioma brain surgery, or in good health (not recorded which). The specimen sequenced was glioma tissue, nonneoplastic brain tissue, or PBMCs (not recorded which). The CDR3 nucleotides read TGTGCCAGCAGCTTAGGAGCCGGACGGTACAATCAGCCCCAGCATTTT. It codes for CASSLGAGRYNQPQHF.